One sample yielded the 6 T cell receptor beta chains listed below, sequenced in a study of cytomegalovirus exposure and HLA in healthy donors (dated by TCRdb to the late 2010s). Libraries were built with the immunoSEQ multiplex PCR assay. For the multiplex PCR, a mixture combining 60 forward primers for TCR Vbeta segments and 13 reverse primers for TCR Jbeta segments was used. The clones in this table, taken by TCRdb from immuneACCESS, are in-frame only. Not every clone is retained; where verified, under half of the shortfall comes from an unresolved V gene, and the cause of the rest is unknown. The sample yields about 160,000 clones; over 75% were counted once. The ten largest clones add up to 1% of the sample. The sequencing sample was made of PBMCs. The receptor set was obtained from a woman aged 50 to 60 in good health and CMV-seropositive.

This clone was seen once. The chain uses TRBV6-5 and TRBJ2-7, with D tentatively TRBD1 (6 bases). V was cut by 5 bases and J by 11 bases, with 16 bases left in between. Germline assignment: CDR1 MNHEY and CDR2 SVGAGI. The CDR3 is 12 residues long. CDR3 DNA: TGTGCCAGCAGTCACCGGGACACCGGGAAGTACTTC. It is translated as CASSHRDTGKYF.

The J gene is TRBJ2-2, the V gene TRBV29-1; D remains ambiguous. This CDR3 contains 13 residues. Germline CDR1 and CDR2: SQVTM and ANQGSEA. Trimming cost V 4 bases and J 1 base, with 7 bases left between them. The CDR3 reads CSVVQLNTGELFF. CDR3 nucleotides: TGCAGCGTTGTACAGTTGAACACCGGGGAGCTGTTTTTT.

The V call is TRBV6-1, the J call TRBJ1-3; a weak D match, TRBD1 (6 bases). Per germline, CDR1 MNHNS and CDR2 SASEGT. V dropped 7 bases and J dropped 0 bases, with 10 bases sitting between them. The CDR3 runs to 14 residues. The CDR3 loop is CASKTGRSGNTIYF. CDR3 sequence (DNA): TGTGCCAGCAAAACAGGGCGCTCTGGAAACACCATATATTTT.

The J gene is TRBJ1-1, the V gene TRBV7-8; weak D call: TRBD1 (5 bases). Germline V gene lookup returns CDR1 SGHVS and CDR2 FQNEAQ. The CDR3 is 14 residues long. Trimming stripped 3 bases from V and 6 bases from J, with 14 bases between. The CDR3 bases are TGTGCCAGCAGCTTTCCAGGGAAGGTTGCTGAAGCTTTCTTT. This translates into CASSFPGKVAEAFF. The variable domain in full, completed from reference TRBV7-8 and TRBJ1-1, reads GAGVSQSPRYKVAKRGQDVALRCDPISGHVSLFWYQQALGQGPEFLTYFQNEAQLDKSGLPSDRFFAERPEGSVSTLKIQRTQQEDSAVYLCASSFPGKVAEAFFGQGTRLTVV.

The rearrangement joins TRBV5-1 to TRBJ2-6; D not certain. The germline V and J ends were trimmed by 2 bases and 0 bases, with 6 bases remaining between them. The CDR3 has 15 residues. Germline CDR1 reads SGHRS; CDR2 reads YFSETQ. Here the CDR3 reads CASSFSISGANVLTF. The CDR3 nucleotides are TGCGCCAGCAGCTTTAGCATCTCTGGGGCCAACGTCCTGACTTTC.

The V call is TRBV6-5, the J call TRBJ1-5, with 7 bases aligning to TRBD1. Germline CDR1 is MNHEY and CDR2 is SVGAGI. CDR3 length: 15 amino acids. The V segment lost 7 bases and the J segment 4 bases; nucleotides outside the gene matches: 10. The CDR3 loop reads CASNPDREGNQPQHF. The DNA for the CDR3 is TGTGCCAGCAACCCAGACAGGGAAGGGAATCAGCCCCAGCATTTT.